Detailed here is one T cell receptor (beta chain). The entry originates in a study of monozygotic twins with inflammatory bowel disease. Approximately 3,500 ng of total RNA went into each TCR library. From its re-call of the 5' RACE reads, TCRdb lists each CDR3 protein once, without DNA. Its table lists approximately 390,000 distinct CDR3 sequences. Germline V CDR1 and CDR2: SGHRS, YFSETQ. The CDR3 runs to 17 residues. The sequence derives from a human donor with ulcerative colitis or Crohn's disease, or a healthy co-twin of an affected twin (not recorded which). What was sequenced was blood. The V call is TRBV5-1, the J call TRBJ2-7; without DNA, the TCRdb call of TRBD2 cannot be checked. The CDR3: CASSGNPRRVASHEQYF.